The T cell receptor beta chain described here comes from a study of beta chain features in type 1 diabetes. What was sequenced were expressed TCRB transcripts, since all of the isolated RNA had been reverse transcribed. TCRdb's table, derived via immunoSEQ multiplex PCR, lists solely in-frame clones and lacks some. The top ten hold about 0.018% of the sample, which has 350,000 to 450,000 clones, approximately 16% seen once. CDR3 length equals 11 residues. V lost 2 bases and J 8 bases, leaving 9 bases between the germline ends. Germline lookup yields CDR1 DFQATT and CDR2 SNEGSKA (reference sequence). This clonotype was obtained from a woman aged 18-35 years in good health. Sequenced sample: naive CD4+ T cells from blood. The rearrangement uses TRBV20-1 and TRBJ2-5, with D hard to call. The CDR3 coding sequence is TGCAGTGCTAGACTAGTTCAAACCCAGTACTTC. Translation gives CSARLVQTQYF.